One sample yielded the 22 T cell receptor beta chains listed below, sequenced in a study of type 1 regulatory T cells. Their antigens are not known. TCRdb independently ran MiXCR on the reads; one entry per CDR3 protein. This sample has 60,000 to 80,000 distinct CDR3 sequences; around 60% occur once, and the top ten carry 7.6%. Sequenced sample: cultured T cells, either the whole culture or a sorted T cell fraction (not recorded which). Subset: Tr1-enriched cell product generated in vitro against host alloantigens. The receptor source for this set is a human donor in good health.

The chain has TRBV7-2 and TRBJ2-7, with D perhaps TRBD2 (6 bases). The germline V and J ends were trimmed by 5 bases and 2 bases, with 16 bases remaining between them. The CDR3 runs to 15 residues. Germline CDR1 and CDR2: SGHTA and FQGNSA. CDR3 DNA: TGTGCCAGCAGCCCGGGCGGGACCTTAGCCTACGAGCAGTACTTC. Translation gives CASSPGGTLAYEQYF. The full variable domain, with the rest looked up from reference TRBV7-2 and TRBJ2-7, is GAGVSQSPSNKVTEKGKDVELRCDPISGHTALYWYRQSLGQGLEFLIYFQGNSAPDKSGLPSDRFSAERTGGSVSTLTIQRTQQEDSAVYLCASSPGGTLAYEQYFGPGTRLTVT.

The chain joins TRBV6-1 to TRBJ2-1, with TRBD2 matching 15 bases. Germline V gene data show CDR1 as MNHNS and CDR2 as SASEGT. This CDR3 comprises 20 residues. Trimming took 5 bases from V and 3 from J; bases not matched to a gene: 14. The CDR3 nucleotides are TGTGCCAGCAGTTTACCACCGGGACTAGCGGGAGGCCCCAACTACAATGAGCAGTTCTTC. Encoded protein: CASSLPPGLAGGPNYNEQFF.

The chain is built from TRBV24-1 and TRBJ2-5; the D is unclear. The germline V gene encodes CDR1 KGHDR and CDR2 SFDVKD. Trimming cost V 4 bases and J 1 base, with 12 bases left between them. There are 15 residues in the CDR3. CDR3: CATSDRGTFQETQYF. In DNA, the CDR3 is TGTGCCACCAGTGACCGAGGAACCTTCCAAGAGACCCAGTACTTC.

This clonotype was recorded a few times. This chain joins TRBV5-1 and TRBJ2-2; D might be TRBD1 (6 bases). This CDR3 region has 15 residues. Per germline, CDR1 SGHRS and CDR2 YFSETQ. Trimming took off 3 bases at V and 6 bases at J, with 15 bases between the two ends. CDR3 residues: CASSSEAGVAGELFF. CDR3 coding DNA: TGCGCCAGCAGCTCAGAGGCAGGGGTCGCCGGGGAGCTGTTTTTT.

CDR3 region: CASSAGHPLLYEQYF. CDR3 sequence (DNA): TGTGCCAGCAGCGCAGGGCACCCTCTCCTCTACGAGCAGTACTTC. The rearrangement joins TRBV2 to TRBJ2-7; TRBD1 might be the D (5 bases). The CDR3 is 15 amino acids. V lost 6 bases to trimming and J lost 3 bases, with 18 bases between them. Per germline, CDR1 SNHLY and CDR2 FYNNEI. Filled out from reference TRBV2 and TRBJ2-7, the complete variable domain reads EPEVTQTPSHQVTQMGQEVILRCVPISNHLYFYWYRQILGQKVEFLVSFYNNEISEKSEIFDDQFSVERPDGSNFTLKIRSTKLEDSAMYFCASSAGHPLLYEQYFGPGTRLTVT.

The chain couples TRBV20-1 to TRBJ2-2, with 10 bases matching TRBD2. Trimming took 5 bases from V and 4 from J; bases not matched to a gene: 7. Per the germline V gene, CDR1 is DFQATT and CDR2 is SNEGSKA (reference sequence). This CDR3 is 15 amino acids long. The CDR3 loop is CSASRTSGGTGELFF. The CDR3 DNA reads as TGCAGTGCTTCCAGGACTAGCGGAGGCACCGGGGAGCTGTTTTTT.

This clonotype was counted a few times. This chain uses TRBV10-3 with TRBJ2-5; unclear D gene. Per germline, CDR1 ENHRY and CDR2 SYGVKD. Trimming left V 3 bases short and J 4 bases short, with 15 bases between. The CDR3 covers 15 residues. The CDR3 DNA reads TGTGCCATCAGTGACCCGGGCCAAGGGTTAGAGACCCAGTACTTC. The encoded protein is CAISDPGQGLETQYF.

This chain uses TRBV7-8 with TRBJ2-1; TRBD2 aligns across 9 bases. CDR1 and CDR2 (germline): SGHVS, FQNEAQ. The CDR3 covers 18 residues. After removal of 4 bases from V and 6 bases from J, the junction contained 16 bases not matched to a gene. CDR3 coding DNA: TGTGCCAGCAGCTCCACCCGAACTAGCGGGTATAAGCTCAATGAGCAGTTCTTC. Its translation: CASSSTRTSGYKLNEQFF.

The chain employs TRBV7-2 and TRBJ2-1; D possibly corresponds to TRBD1 (5 bases). From germline, CDR1 is SGHTA and CDR2 FQGNSA. Trimming shortened V by 5 bases and J by 9 bases, and 14 bases separated the two germline ends. CDR3 length: 13 residues. The DNA of the CDR3 is TGTGCCAGCAGCAGGCGACAGCCTCCTGAGCAGTTCTTC. Its protein product is CASSRRQPPEQFF. Looking up the rest from reference TRBV7-2 and TRBJ2-1 gives the full variable domain: GAGVSQSPSNKVTEKGKDVELRCDPISGHTALYWYRQSLGQGLEFLIYFQGNSAPDKSGLPSDRFSAERTGGSVSTLTIQRTQQEDSAVYLCASSRRQPPEQFFGPGTRLTVL.

This sequence joins TRBV28 and TRBJ2-5; the D gene is possibly TRBD2 (5 bases). Germline CDR1 is MDHEN and CDR2 is SYDVKM. The germline V and J ends were trimmed by 4 bases and 9 bases, with 18 bases remaining between them. The length of the CDR3 is 14 residues. This CDR3 is CASSSRLRPEAQYF. The CDR3 nucleotides read TGTGCCAGCAGTTCTCGCCTCAGGCCGGAGGCCCAGTACTTC.

This clonotype was detected once. The chain combines TRBV5-1 with TRBJ2-1, with D perhaps assigned TRBD1 or TRBD2 (5 bases each). CDR1 is SGHRS, CDR2 YFSETQ, per germline. The V end lost 4 bases, the J end lost 0 bases, and 11 bases lay between the germline ends. The CDR3 sequence is 15 residues long. CDR3 amino acids: CASSPGGFSYNEQFF. For the CDR3, the DNA is TGCGCCAGCAGCCCTGGGGGATTCTCCTACAATGAGCAGTTCTTC.

This clonotype has a single count. One junction end does not reproduce the germline sequence, and a read error may be involved. The rearrangement uses TRBV15 and TRBJ2-7, with 9 nucleotides matching TRBD1. The CDR3 is 16 residues long. Germline V gene data show CDR1 as LNHNV and CDR2 as YYDKDF (reference sequence). CDR3 protein: CAASRESTGGNYEQYF. CDR3 in DNA: TGTGCCGCCAGCAGAGAGTCCACAGGGGGCAACTACGAGCAGTACTTC.

This clonotype was recorded many times. This rearrangement joins TRBV25-1 to TRBJ2-1, with D possibly TRBD2 on 6 matching bases. Germline lookup yields CDR1 MGHDK and CDR2 SYGVNS. Trimming cost V 1 base and J 8 bases, with 15 bases left between them. The CDR3 totals 15 residues. This CDR3 is CASSEFGQAGDEQFF. DNA of the CDR3: TGTGCCAGCAGTGAATTCGGACAAGCGGGTGATGAGCAGTTCTTC.

V usage is TRBV6-1 and J usage is TRBJ1-1; possible D gene TRBD1, 6 bases. The V and J ends lost 3 bases and 4 bases respectively, with 15 bases between them. In germline, CDR1 is MNHNS, CDR2 SASEGT. This CDR3 comprises 15 residues. The CDR3 DNA follows: TGTGCCAGCAGTGATACAGGGATGCTGCGCACTGAAGCTTTCTTT. The encoded protein is CASSDTGMLRTEAFF.

The chain recombines TRBV12-3 or TRBV12-4 with TRBJ2-7, with 10 bases aligning to TRBD2. CDR3 length equals 15 residues. J lost 4 bases, V lost 7 bases, and 10 bases had no gene match. The CDR3 nucleotides are TGTGCCAGCACCCATTCTAGCGGGAGTCGATACGAGCAGTACTTC. It yields the protein CASTHSSGSRYEQYF.

CDR3 DNA sequence: TGCAGTGCTAGTCCCCGGGAGCCCGGGGGCTACGAGCAGTACTTC. It codes for CSASPREPGGYEQYF. V is TRBV20-1 and J is TRBJ2-7; D might be TRBD2 (6 bases). V lost 3 bases, J lost 3 bases, and 18 bases lay in between. The CDR3 spans 15 residues. CDR1 is DFQATT, CDR2 SNEGSKA, per germline (reference sequence).

V gene TRBV7-9 combines with J gene TRBJ2-7, with 12 bases that match TRBD2. Germline V lookup: CDR1 SEHNR, CDR2 FQNEAQ (reference sequence). The CDR3 is 19 amino acids. V was clipped by 4 bases and J by 4 bases; unmatched bases: 17. CDR3 amino acids: CASSSPKSQLAGGSYEQYF. The CDR3 nucleotides read TGTGCCAGCAGCTCCCCAAAATCCCAACTAGCGGGAGGATCTTACGAGCAGTACTTC.

V usage is TRBV12-3 or TRBV12-4 and J usage is TRBJ2-7; D perhaps matches TRBD2 (5 bases). V lost 1 base to trimming and J lost 6 bases, with 19 bases between them. The CDR3 contains 16 residues. CDR3 DNA sequence: TGTGCCAGCAGTTTAGTACTTGGAGGTAGCCCTGGCGAGCAGTACTTC. This codes for CASSLVLGGSPGEQYF.

V is TRBV5-5 and J is TRBJ2-5, with 11 bases aligning to TRBD2. The germline V gene has CDR1 SGHKS and CDR2 YYEKEE (reference sequence). The CDR3 runs to 17 residues. J lost 4 bases, V lost 2 bases, and 10 bases had no gene match. The CDR3 bases are TGTGCCAGCAGCTTCGGGCTAGCGGGAGGTCGGCGAGAGACCCAGTACTTC. Protein: CASSFGLAGGRRETQYF.

This clonotype was seen only a few times. The DNA for the CDR3 is TGTGCCAGCTCACCTGGAAACGGAGTGTACGAGCAGTACTTC. This codes for CASSPGNGVYEQYF. This chain uses TRBV18 with TRBJ2-7; D is undetermined. CDR3 size: 14 residues. V was trimmed by 3 bases and J by 4 bases, leaving 13 bases between them. CDR1 KGHSH and CDR2 LQKENI come from the germline V gene.

The genes are TRBV6-6 and TRBJ2-5; TRBD2 agrees at 8 bases. The CDR3 runs 16 residues. Trimming at V came to 4 bases and at J to 5 bases, leaving 12 bases not matched to a gene. Germline V gives CDR1 MNHNY, CDR2 SVGAGI (reference sequence). The CDR3 loop reads CASSSGTSGGGETQYF. CDR3 bases: TGTGCCAGCAGTTCGGGTACTAGCGGAGGGGGGGAGACCCAGTACTTC.

V is TRBV20-1 and J is TRBJ2-1, with TRBD2 matching over 7 bases. Trimming cost V 1 base and J 0 bases; bases outside gene matches: 12. CDR3 length: 18 amino acids. Germline loops: CDR1 DFQATT, CDR2 SNEGSKA (reference sequence). The chain's CDR3 is CSARGGGGGGSSYNEQFF. The DNA for the CDR3 is TGCAGTGCTAGAGGTGGGGGTGGTGGCGGGAGCTCCTACAATGAGCAGTTCTTC.